This T cell receptor beta chain came from a study of blood T cells in healthy people across ages. Germline V CDR1 and CDR2: SGHKS, YYEKEE (reference sequence). Trimming stripped 0 bases from V and 3 bases from J, with 9 bases between. CDR3 length equals 14 residues. Study-wide results and limits: Long-lived donors had more naive CD4+ cells and higher diversity than aged donors. Diversity estimates drawn from one million T cells were deemed underestimates.

A sample-barcoded 5' primer and a J-beta primer mix were used in a second PCR of about 6 to 11 cycles. One entry per CDR3 protein, called by TCRdb with MiXCR from the 5' RACE reads. In the table there are about 780,000 distinct CDR3 sequences, about a quarter of which are singletons. In this sample, this clonotype turned up a few times. Its antigen remains unknown. This same sample was also part of a study on T cells of mothers and their children.

The sample was blood. The chain carries TRBV5-5 and TRBJ2-5, with D perhaps TRBD1 (5 bases). The receptor comes from a boy aged 5-17 years in good health. CDR3 nucleotide sequence: TGTGCCAGCAGCTTGGCGACAGTTGAAGAGACCCAGTACTTC. This gives the protein CASSLATVEETQYF.